Listed below are T cell receptor beta chains from one sample, sequenced in a study of cytomegalovirus exposure and HLA in healthy donors. TCRdb's table, derived via immunoSEQ multiplex PCR, lists solely in-frame clones and lacks some. The sample shows about 120,000 clones, around 81% of them seen only once. The sequenced sample was PBMCs. Receptors originate from a woman aged 40 to 55 in good health and CMV-seronegative. The CDR3 runs from the conserved cysteine through the conserved F or W. A D gene is named only where the DNA matches it firmly. Clone size is not always given. Where it is, it says once, few, many or a class for expanded clones.

>TRBV5-1|.|.|TRBJ1-2
TGCGCCAGTGGACGGGGAGAGGGTGGCTACACCTTC
CASGRGEGGYTF
>TRBV19|TRBD1|.|TRBJ1-2
TGTGCCAGTAGCGCCCGGGACAGAATATACTACACCTTC
CASSARDRIYYTF
>TRBV6-5|TRBD1|.|TRBJ1-2
TGTGCCAGCAGTTCTCCGGACAGGGGGTACGGTGGCTACACCTTC
CASSSPDRGYGGYTF
>TRBV18|.|.|TRBJ2-1
TGTGCCAGCTCACCACACAGGACTAGGGGGGATGAGCAGTTCTTC
CASSPHRTRGDEQFF
>TRBV6-1|TRBD2|once|TRBJ2-1
TGTGCCAGCAGTGAAGGTAGCGGGGGGTCCTCCTACAATGAGCAGTTCTTC
CASSEGSGGSSYNEQFF
>TRBV14|TRBD2|few|TRBJ2-1
TGTGCCAGCAGCCAAGTTAGCGGGGCCGCTAGAGCGCAGTTCTTC
CASSQVSGAARAQFF
>TRBV28|TRBD1|.|TRBJ1-2
TGTGCCAGCAGCTCTCCGGGACAGGGAAAGTATGGCTACACCTTC
CASSSPGQGKYGYTF
>TRBV7-8|.|.|TRBJ1-5
TGTGCCAGCAGCTTTCCAGGGGACAGCAATCAGCCCCAGCATTTT
CASSFPGDSNQPQHF
>TRBV2|TRBD1|.|TRBJ1-6
TGTGCCAGCAGTGATACGGGACAGATAAATTCACCCCTCCACTTT
CASSDTGQINSPLHF
>TRBV10-1|.|.|TRBJ2-2
TGCGCCAGCGGCCGTAACGGGGAGCTGTTTTTT
CASGRNGELFF
>TRBV2|.|once|TRBJ2-2
TGTGCTTGCGCCCTAGGGGTTAAGGCCGGGGAGCTGTTTTTT
CACALGVKAGELFF
>TRBV20-1|.|.|TRBJ2-5
TGCAGTCCACAGTCCATGGAGACCCAGTACTTC
CSPQSMETQYF
>TRBV4-2|.|.|TRBJ1-1
TGTGCCAGCAGCCAAAAAGGGGACACTGAAGCTTTCTTT
CASSQKGDTEAFF
>TRBV10-3|.|.|TRBJ2-7
TGTGCCATCAGTGATATCACCTACGAGCAGTACTTC
CAISDITYEQYF
>TRBV6-5|.|.|TRBJ1-1
TGTGCCAGCAGTTACGGAGGGAACACTGAAGCTTTCTTT
CASSYGGNTEAFF
>TRBV7-3|TRBD1|.|TRBJ2-4
TGTGCCAGCAGCTTAACCCCCCCGGGACAGGGCGGTACCAAAAACATTCAGTACTTC
CASSLTPPGQGGTKNIQYF
>TRBV5-1|.|.|TRBJ2-5
TGCGCCAGCAGCTTGTCGTCAGGGCAAGAGACCCAGTACTTC
CASSLSSGQETQYF
>TRBV7-9|TRBD1|.|TRBJ2-7
TGTGCCAGCAGCATCAGCCACGACAGGGGGGGGTACGAGCAGTACTTC
CASSISHDRGGYEQYF
>TRBV2|TRBD1|few|TRBJ1-1
TGTGCCAGCAGCCTGGACAGGGGCACTGAAGCTTTCTTT
CASSLDRGTEAFF
>TRBV30|TRBD1|few|TRBJ1-1
TGTGCCTGGAGCCGTACAGGGGGGTACACTGAAGCTTTCTTT
CAWSRTGGYTEAFF
>TRBV10-1|.|.|TRBJ1-1
TGCGCCAGCAGTGAGTTCAGGGGAGAGAACACTGAAGCTTTCTTT
CASSEFRGENTEAFF
>TRBV28|TRBD1|.|TRBJ2-5
TGTGCCAGCAGGACCCGGGACAGGGGTTCTAAGACCCAGTACTTC
CASRTRDRGSKTQYF
>TRBV13|.|.|TRBJ2-3
TGTGCCAGCAGCGCTTTTCGCGGGGTCGCAGATACGCAGTATTTT
CASSAFRGVADTQYF
>TRBV6-6|TRBD1|.|TRBJ1-1
TGTGCCAGCAGTTCTGACAGGGGCAACACTGAAGCTTTCTTT
CASSSDRGNTEAFF
>TRBV7-6|.|.|TRBJ1-4
TGTGCCAGCAGCTTAGCGCCAGGAGGGACCGGGGAAAAACTGTTTTTT
CASSLAPGGTGEKLFF
>TRBV28|TRBD2|.|TRBJ2-6
TGTGCCAGCAGTTTAGGACTAGCGGGAGTTGGGGCCAACGTCCTGACTTTC
CASSLGLAGVGANVLTF
>TRBV5-1|TRBD2|.|TRBJ2-1
TGCGCCAGCAGCCCGGCGGGGGGGTTGAACAATGAGCAGTTCTTC
CASSPAGGLNNEQFF
>TRBV4-3|.|once|TRBJ2-7
TGCGCCAGCAGCCAAGATTCAACAGGTGCGACCTACGAGCAGTACTTC
CASSQDSTGATYEQYF
>TRBV5-1|TRBD1|.|TRBJ1-1
TGCGCCAGCAGCTCAGGACAGGGAAGATACGAAGCTTTCTTT
CASSSGQGRYEAFF
>TRBV6-1|TRBD2|few|TRBJ2-7
TGTGCCGGGTGGGGGGGGGTAGCGGGGGACTACGAGCAGTACTTC
CAGWGGVAGDYEQYF
>TRBV15|.|.|TRBJ2-1
TGTGCCACCAGCAGAGGTCCCGAAAGCGCCAATGAGCAGTTCTTC
CATSRGPESANEQFF
>TRBV4-1|.|once|TRBJ1-5
TGCGCCAGCAGCCAAGATCTCACGGGAAATAATCAGCCCCAGCATTTT
CASSQDLTGNNQPQHF
>TRBV10-3|.|.|TRBJ1-3
TGTGCCATCAGTGATTCACTTAAGATCGCAGGGGAAAGCTCTGGAAACACCATATATTTT
CAISDSLKIAGESSGNTIYF
>TRBV27|TRBD1|once|TRBJ2-5
TGTGCCAGCAGCTCCGTGGGGCAGGGGGAAGAGACCCAGTACTTC
CASSSVGQGEETQYF
>TRBV6-1|TRBD1|few|TRBJ1-5
TGTGCCAGCAGCGACAGGGTGCTGCAGCCCCAGCATTTT
CASSDRVLQPQHF
>TRBV5-1|.|.|TRBJ1-2
TGCGCCAGCAGCACAAGCGAACAGGATCACTATGGCTACACCTTC
CASSTSEQDHYGYTF
>TRBV7-9|TRBD1|few|TRBJ1-1
TGTGCCAGCAGCTCGGACAGGGGAGGAGACGGAGCTTTCTTT
CASSSDRGGDGAFF
>TRBV30|.|.|TRBJ1-2
TGTGCCTGGAGTGGTCGGGGGGCTCGGGGCTACACCTTC
CAWSGRGARGYTF
>TRBV6-5|.|.|TRBJ1-2
TGTGCCAGCAGTCGGGGAGGGGAGGTGGCCTACACCTTC
CASSRGGEVAYTF
>TRBV7-9|.|once|TRBJ2-5
TGTTCCAGCAGCTTAGGCCAAGTAGCAGGGGAGACCCAGTACTTC
CSSSLGQVAGETQYF
>TRBV27|.|.|TRBJ2-5
TGTGCCAGCAGTCCCCAATTGGGCAGAGAGGGTGGAGAGACCCAGTACTTC
CASSPQLGREGGETQYF
>TRBV27|.|.|TRBJ2-1
TGTGCCAGCAGTTTCCTCACTTCTTCCTATGAGCAGTTCTTC
CASSFLTSSYEQFF
>TRBV7-2|TRBD1|few|TRBJ2-5
TGTGCCAGCAGTCATAGGTATGGACAGGGGGCTGAGGAGCAGTACTTC
CASSHRYGQGAEEQYF
>TRBV29-1|.|.|TRBJ1-1
TGCAGCGTTCCCCGGGGGACTGAAGCTTTCTTT
CSVPRGTEAFF
>TRBV5-6|TRBD1|few|TRBJ2-5
TGTGCCAGCAGCTGGGGGACAGGACTCGGTGAGACCCAGTACTTC
CASSWGTGLGETQYF